Described below is a single T cell receptor beta chain sequence and its context. Its specificity is not known. The assay was immunoSEQ multiplex PCR, and TCRdb's table has in-frame clones only and misses some. This sample yields more than 95,000 clones, of which approximately 94% are seen a single time; about 1.8% belongs to the top ten. Trimming stripped 7 bases from V and 2 bases from J, with 7 bases between. The CDR3 sequence is 12 residues long. Germline assignment: CDR1 MNHNS and CDR2 SASEGT. These data originate in a study of siplizumab effects on memory and regulatory T cells. Notes on the study in general: No assignable naive or memory phenotype existed for roughly 75-95% of proliferating CD4+ or CD8+ clones. Siplizumab, the agent tested, significantly reduced alloreactive sequences traceable to unstimulated CD4+ memory cells.

The sample was non-Treg CD4+ T cells sorted from blood. V usage is TRBV6-1 and J usage is TRBJ2-3; no clear D. The sequence was collected from a human donor in good health. The CDR3 spells CASKGSTDTQYF. The DNA of the CDR3 is TGTGCCAGCAAGGGATCCACAGATACGCAGTATTTT.